The rows below give T cell receptor beta chains drawn from one sample of a study of early T cells in non-severe SARS-CoV-2 infection. Using its own MiXCR run on the 5' RACE reads, TCRdb lists one record per CDR3 protein. Of tens of thousands of distinct CDR3 sequences listed, approximately 6% are singletons. This specimen was whole blood, taken at baseline. These receptors all stem from an adult who was a healthcare worker with PCR-confirmed SARS-CoV-2 infection or an uninfected control (not recorded which). CDR3s include the opening cysteine and the closing phenylalanine or tryptophan.

V gene: TRBV7-9; CDR3 protein: CASSLSSSNYGYTF
V gene: TRBV4-1; CDR3 protein: CASSQVQGKRNEQFF
V gene: TRBV7-2; CDR3 protein: CASSLDPAGITGELFF
V gene: TRBV27; CDR3 protein: CASSLLYRGGEGNEQFF
V gene: TRBV7-2; CDR3 protein: CASSAGYYNEQFF
V gene: TRBV6-6; CDR3 protein: CASSPRTGTSMPQHF
V gene: TRBV12-3/TRBV12-4; CDR3 protein: CATSNGTSGSAQFF
V gene: TRBV7-6; CDR3 protein: CASKLSWNTEAFF
V gene: TRBV10-3; CDR3 protein: CAITTGFGSPLHF
V gene: TRBV6-2/TRBV6-3; CDR3 protein: CASSSWTGTLDTQYF
V gene: TRBV12-3/TRBV12-4; CDR3 protein: CASSLGYGVPLHF
V gene: TRBV20-1; CDR3 protein: CSARATGQGNQPQHF
V gene: TRBV7-8; CDR3 protein: CASSLETDNEAFF
V gene: TRBV12-3/TRBV12-4; CDR3 protein: CASSFESTGGRQYF
V gene: TRBV11-3; CDR3 protein: CASSPTQPGTAGNTIYF
V gene: TRBV18; CDR3 protein: CASSSGTGDTEAFF
V gene: TRBV28; CDR3 protein: CASSSLQGRYNQPQHF
V gene: TRBV5-1; CDR3 protein: CASSLQGEDYNEQFF
V gene: TRBV28; CDR3 protein: CASRSLAGARTKQYF
V gene: TRBV12-3/TRBV12-4; CDR3 protein: CASSGQSFTDTQYF
V gene: TRBV7-9; CDR3 protein: CASSLMETYTF
V gene: TRBV19; CDR3 protein: CASSIDLQQFF
V gene: TRBV20-1; CDR3 protein: CSARRMGQETYEQYF
V gene: TRBV4-1; CDR3 protein: CASSGGKETYMNTEAFF
V gene: TRBV28; CDR3 protein: CASSGFPRVEQYF
V gene: TRBV20-1; CDR3 protein: CSARVPGNYGYTF
V gene: TRBV10-3; CDR3 protein: CAISENRGRPGANVLTF
V gene: TRBV7-2; CDR3 protein: CASSLYFRDTQYF
V gene: TRBV24-1; CDR3 protein: CATGESDRGVDTQYF
V gene: TRBV20-1; CDR3 protein: CSARLAGNTDTQYF
V gene: TRBV28; CDR3 protein: CASSSSGSLTLEAFF
V gene: TRBV28; CDR3 protein: CASKHPQQETQYF
V gene: TRBV2; CDR3 protein: CASSSFGQLSDYGYTF
V gene: TRBV4-3; CDR3 protein: CASSQDFLNTEAFF
V gene: TRBV19; CDR3 protein: CASSIGGETQYF
V gene: TRBV29-1; CDR3 protein: CSGGDRGTEQYF
V gene: TRBV20-1; CDR3 protein: CSARGTGAGEQYF
V gene: TRBV12-3/TRBV12-4; CDR3 protein: CASSPSGGAIYGYTF
V gene: TRBV4-1; CDR3 protein: CASSQDLGESYNSPLHF
V gene: TRBV5-1; CDR3 protein: CASSRGSTDTQYF
V gene: TRBV4-3; CDR3 protein: CASSQSIAGGSDTQYF
V gene: TRBV28; CDR3 protein: CASSLMGDEQYF
V gene: TRBV29-1; CDR3 protein: CSVDSLNTEAFF
V gene: TRBV29-1; CDR3 protein: CSVGGWDTEAFF
V gene: TRBV18; CDR3 protein: CASSLTPYSSAQVEAEAFF
V gene: TRBV27; CDR3 protein: CASSLSASGVTYNEQFF
V gene: TRBV7-9; CDR3 protein: CASSPWGGEKDTQYF
V gene: TRBV5-1; CDR3 protein: CASSQTGLVTTDTQYF
V gene: TRBV7-9; CDR3 protein: CASSLFGETQYF
V gene: TRBV24-1; CDR3 protein: CATSDYQGKDEQFF
V gene: TRBV7-9; CDR3 protein: CASSLMSRENTEAFF
V gene: TRBV10-2; CDR3 protein: CASSTGAGDVGEQFF
V gene: TRBV7-9; CDR3 protein: CASSPRDNTEAFF
V gene: TRBV11-2; CDR3 protein: CASSHSGLSSYNEQFF
V gene: TRBV7-6; CDR3 protein: CASSLARELLAECTDTQYF
V gene: TRBV28; CDR3 protein: CAIKGQGPSGANVLTF